Presented here are 15 T cell receptor beta chains from one specimen sequenced in a study of blood T cell repertoires in COVID-19 (dated by TCRdb to between 2020 and 2021). Preparation of the library involved the immunoSEQ multiplex PCR assay. TCRdb took this table from immuneACCESS and kept in-frame rearrangements with V and J called. Such tables lack part of the clones; where checked against another copy, unresolved V genes explain under half of the gap, and the rest is unexplained. The sample table lists approximately 320,000 clones, roughly 85% of them with a count of one. Of the sample, approximately 7.6% falls within the top ten clones. The sequencing input was peripheral blood. The receptors come from a human donor in a cohort sampled during active COVID-19.

The chain uses TRBV23-1 and TRBJ1-5, with 12 bases aligning to TRBD1. TRBV23-1 is noted as an ORF with a role that remains uncertain. V trimming: 4 bases; J trimming: 2 bases; junction bases outside the gene matches: 15. This CDR3 has 20 residues. Here the CDR3 DNA reads TGCGCCAGCAGTCCATCGAAACCGGGACAGGGGGCTGGGGGCAATCAGCCCCAGCATTTT. This codes for CASSPSKPGQGAGGNQPQHF.

In regard to this clone: At one end, the junction sequence differs from germline, possibly due to a read error. This chain uses TRBV2 with TRBJ1-1; D gene ambiguous. The germline CDR1 and CDR2 sequences are SNHLY and FYNNEI. This CDR3 region has 9 residues. CDR3 residues: CASSDEAHF. CDR3 in DNA: TGTGCCAGCAGTGATGAGGCCCACTTT.

The rearrangement joins TRBV18 to TRBJ2-3, with D possibly being TRBD1 (6 bases). Germline V gene sequence: CDR1 KGHSH, CDR2 LQKENI. The V gene lost 3 bases and the J gene lost 1 base, with 8 bases spanning the gap. The CDR3 covers 14 residues. The CDR3 nucleotides read TGTGCCAGCTCACCGGACAGTCGCACAGATACGCAGTATTTT. Amino acid sequence: CASSPDSRTDTQYF.

In this sample, this clone turned up once. The V call is TRBV5-1, the J call TRBJ1-1; D remains unclear. The length of the CDR3 is 15 residues. Per the germline V gene, CDR1 is SGHRS and CDR2 is YFSETQ. The germline V and J ends were trimmed by 4 bases and 4 bases, with 17 bases remaining between them. The CDR3 spells CASSPSVPPGTEAFF. DNA for the CDR3: TGCGCCAGCAGCCCTTCGGTTCCACCCGGCACTGAAGCTTTCTTT.

This clone was detected once. The chain combines TRBV7-9 with TRBJ1-2; D unresolved. CDR3 length: 14 amino acids. V was cut by 4 bases and J by 3 bases, with 12 bases left in between. Germline V gene sequence: CDR1 SEHNR, CDR2 FQNEAQ (reference sequence). CDR3 residues: CASSSGSGYYGYTF. The CDR3 nucleotides are TGTGCCAGCAGCTCAGGCAGCGGTTACTATGGCTACACCTTC.

V and J are TRBV2 and TRBJ1-1; tentatively, D is TRBD1 (6 bases). Trimming took 7 bases from V and 2 from J, leaving 17 bases between them. This CDR3 is built from 15 residues. CDR1 is SNHLY and CDR2 is FYNNEI in the germline V gene. The CDR3 is CASTPRRTANTEAFF. Here the CDR3 DNA reads TGTGCCAGCACCCCGCGGAGGACAGCTAACACTGAAGCTTTCTTT.

The rearrangement uses TRBV5-6 and TRBJ1-4; 7 bases map to TRBD1. Losses at the gene ends were 4 bases for V and 1 base for J; bases not matched to a gene: 7. The CDR3 has 16 residues. Germline loops: CDR1 SGHDT, CDR2 YYEEEE. The CDR3 sequence: CASSPLGTETNEKLFF. CDR3 sequence (DNA): TGTGCCAGCAGCCCCCTCGGGACAGAAACTAATGAAAAACTGTTTTTT.

The CDR3 bases are TGTGCCAGTACCGAACCACAGGGGAGAGGCTACACCTTC. It codes for CASTEPQGRGYTF. This sequence joins TRBV19 and TRBJ1-2; the match to TRBD1 covers 7 bases. Germline V lookup: CDR1 LNHDA, CDR2 SQIVND (reference sequence). The trim removed 7 bases at V and 8 bases at J, leaving 10 bases unmatched. The CDR3 totals 13 residues. Full variable domain (rest looked up from reference TRBV19 and TRBJ1-2): DGGITQSPKYLFRKEGQNVTLSCEQNLNHDAMYWYRQDPGQGLRLIYYSQIVNDFQKGDIAEGYSVSREKKESFPLTVTSAQKNPTAFYLCASTEPQGRGYTFGSGTRLTVV.

V and J are TRBV24-1 and TRBJ1-2, with D possibly being TRBD1 (5 bases). V shed 4 bases and J shed 5 bases, with 22 bases lying between them. This CDR3 comprises 17 residues. Germline V gene lookup returns CDR1 KGHDR and CDR2 SFDVKD. The CDR3 DNA is TGTGCCACCAGTGACCCCCCTTCAAGGGGCGCCTTTTATGGCTACACCTTC. This encodes CATSDPPSRGAFYGYTF.

CDR3 residues: CASSEGTGGSYEQYF. In nucleotides, the CDR3 is TGCGCCAGCAGTGAGGGGACAGGGGGCTCCTACGAGCAGTACTTC. The rearrangement joins TRBV10-1 to TRBJ2-7; TRBD1 matches 11 bases. This CDR3 has 15 residues. V lost 2 bases and J lost 0; bases outside the gene matches: 0. Per the germline V gene, CDR1 is WNHNN and CDR2 is SYGVQD (reference sequence).

The J gene is TRBJ2-7, the V gene TRBV12-3 or TRBV12-4; 9 nucleotides match TRBD1. The CDR3 runs to 12 residues. V was clipped by 5 bases and J by 6 bases; unmatched bases: 2. The CDR3 loop reads CASSQDRGEQYF. CDR3 in DNA: TGTGCCAGCAGTCAGGACAGGGGCGAGCAGTACTTC.

The genes are TRBV10-1 and TRBJ1-3; tentative D call: TRBD1 (6 bases). The V gene lost 7 bases and the J gene lost 0 bases, with 13 bases spanning the gap. The CDR3 loop spans 15 amino acids. Looked up from germline, CDR1 is WNHNN and CDR2 is SYGVQD (reference sequence). CDR3 DNA sequence: TGCGCCAGCACCTCTACAGGGTTCTCTGGAAACACCATATATTTT. Its protein product is CASTSTGFSGNTIYF.

The rearrangement joins TRBV30 to TRBJ1-5; D is uncertain. Germline V CDR1 and CDR2: GTSNPN, SVGIG (reference sequence). The V end was cut by 0 bases, the J end by 5 bases, with 8 bases between. CDR3 length equals 13 residues. CDR3 DNA: TGTGCCTGGAGTGTACAGCAGGATCAGCCCCAGCATTTT. This sequence encodes CAWSVQQDQPQHF.

This clone has just one count. The DNA of the CDR3 is TGTGCCAGTAGTTTCGACCGGGGGACAGATACGCAGTATTTT. Residues: CASSFDRGTDTQYF. The chain combines TRBV19 with TRBJ2-3; a weak D match, TRBD2 (6 bases). The CDR3 has 14 amino acids. V was shortened by 5 bases and J by 3 bases, with 12 bases between the two germline ends. Looked up from germline, CDR1 is LNHDA and CDR2 is SQIVND (reference sequence).

The rearrangement joins TRBV5-1 to TRBJ2-7; D call uncertain. From germline, CDR1 is SGHRS and CDR2 YFSETQ. This CDR3 has 13 residues. Trimming took off 7 bases at V and 3 bases at J, with 14 bases between the two ends. Here the CDR3 reads CASRQGEYYEQYF. In nucleotides, the CDR3 is TGCGCCAGCCGTCAAGGAGAGTACTACGAGCAGTACTTC.